The present T cell receptor beta chain was sequenced within a study of blood T cell repertoires in COVID-19. Background on the study: Acute-phase and convalescent COVID-19 samples originated in the United States, Italy and Spain. In each case, the material was cDNA or gDNA derived from T cells, B-cell-depleted T cells, or PBMCs.

Authors' methods: Reference gene primer amplification yielded estimated nucleated cell counts. Sequenced by immunoSEQ multiplex PCR; TCRdb stores in-frame clones only, minus some. V, J and clone size reflect that table, while D and trimming were determined from the DNA. The data hold tens of thousands of clones, with about 89% observed a single time. The sample consisted of peripheral blood. This receptor was taken from a man aged 55 to 69 with active or convalescent COVID-19.

The CDR3 DNA is TGTGCCAGCAGTTTCCTAGCGGGGCGCACAGATACGCAGTATTTT. Its protein product is CASSFLAGRTDTQYF. The V and J genes are TRBV6-2 or TRBV6-3 and TRBJ2-3; TRBD2 aligns across 9 bases. The CDR3 is made up of 15 amino acids. In germline, CDR1 is MNHEY, CDR2 SVGEGT. The junction had 3 bases not matched to a gene; V was cut back by 4 bases and J by 1 base.